The 24 T cell receptor beta chains reported below all come from one sample, sequenced in a study of blood T cell repertoires in COVID-19 (dated by TCRdb to 2018 to 2021). Receptor libraries were prepared by the immunoSEQ multiplex PCR assay. TCRdb holds this immuneACCESS table with in-frame rearrangements only. Some clones are missing; in checked studies, unresolved V genes explain under half, and the rest has no known cause. This sample has 90,000 or so clones in its table, and about nine tenths of those were observed once. 1.8% of the sample is held by the ten biggest clonotypes. Sequencing input: peripheral blood. All receptors derive from a human donor with active COVID-19. The donor label of this sample is uncertain.

This sequence joins TRBV7-9 and TRBJ1-5; D call uncertain. Germline loops: CDR1 SEHNR, CDR2 FQNEAQ (reference sequence). V lost 1 base to trimming and J lost 1 base, with 14 bases between them. There are 17 residues in the CDR3. Here the CDR3 DNA reads TGTGCCAGCAGCTTAGGTTCAGGCCATTACAGCAATCAGCCCCAGCATTTT. Translating it yields CASSLGSGHYSNQPQHF.

The J gene is TRBJ2-7, the V gene TRBV19, with TRBD1 matching over 8 bases. V lost 3 bases to trimming and J lost 7 bases; unmatched junction nucleotides: 8. CDR1 is LNHDA and CDR2 is SQIVND in the germline V gene (reference sequence). The CDR3 runs to 14 residues. The CDR3 DNA is TGTGCCAGTAGTATTGGGCAGGGGGCAGAGGAGCAGTACTTC. Its translation: CASSIGQGAEEQYF.

This clone was found a few times. The V gene is TRBV6-5, the J gene TRBJ1-5; 9 bases agree with TRBD1. V shed 5 bases and J 4 bases; nucleotides not matched to a gene: 3. The V gene's germline CDR1 is MNHEY and CDR2 SVGAGI. The CDR3 consists of 14 residues. The CDR3 is CASSMTGGNQPQHF. CDR3 bases: TGTGCCAGCAGTATGACAGGGGGGAATCAGCCCCAGCATTTT.

A single count supports this clone. CDR3 sequence (DNA): TGTGCCAGCAGTGACGACAGGGATAAAGGCTACACCTTC. Its translation is CASSDDRDKGYTF. This sequence joins TRBV28 and TRBJ1-2; 7 nucleotides agree with TRBD1. Germline lookup yields CDR1 MDHEN and CDR2 SYDVKM. CDR3 size: 13 residues. J gave up 8 bases and V 5 bases, and 8 bases lay outside the gene matches.

V is TRBV10-3 and J is TRBJ1-1; no clear D. Germline V gene sequence: CDR1 ENHRY, CDR2 SYGVKD. This CDR3 is 14 amino acids long. Between the trimmed V and J ends, which lost 2 bases and 0 bases, there was a span of 7 bases. As DNA, the CDR3 is TGTGCCATCAGTGAGAACGGTTTGAACACTGAAGCTTTCTTT. Translation: CAISENGLNTEAFF.

This rearrangement joins TRBV27 to TRBJ2-1, with D perhaps TRBD1 (5 bases). V lost 3 bases and J lost 0, with 18 bases in between. Germline assignment: CDR1 MNHEY and CDR2 SMNVEV (reference sequence). The CDR3 has 18 residues. CDR3 region: CASSFAGLHRSSYNEQFF. The CDR3 nucleotides read TGTGCCAGCAGTTTCGCAGGGCTCCACCGGAGCTCCTACAATGAGCAGTTCTTC.

About this clone: At one of its ends the junction is not consistent with the germline gene, which may arise from a read error. The chain carries TRBV3-1 (or the pseudogene TRBV3-2) and TRBJ2-5; 12 positions agree with TRBD2. The CDR3 runs to 14 residues. Germline CDR1 LGHDT, CDR2 YNNKEL (reference sequence). The CDR3 DNA reads as TGTGCCAGCAGCCACTTCCGACTAGCGGGGGCCCCGGACTTC. Its protein product is CASSHFRLAGAPDF.

The rearrangement joins TRBV12-3 or TRBV12-4 to TRBJ2-5; D is ambiguous. V lost 3 bases and J 9 bases, leaving 11 bases between the germline ends. The CDR3 totals 12 residues. CDR3 DNA sequence: TGTGCCAGCAGTTTTCATAACGGTGCCCAGTACTTC. Encoded protein: CASSFHNGAQYF.

This clone was detected once. This rearrangement joins TRBV29-1 to TRBJ1-1; TRBD1 might be the D (6 bases). V was clipped by 5 bases and J by 1 base, with 14 bases between them. The CDR3 has 14 residues. Germline V gives CDR1 SQVTM, CDR2 ANQGSEA. The CDR3 nucleotides read TGCAGCGTTAAACAGGGTTCCGGGAACACTGAAGCTTTCTTT. As protein: CSVKQGSGNTEAFF. Full variable domain (outside the CDR3, taken from reference TRBV29-1 and TRBJ1-1): SAVISQKPSRDICQRGTSLTIQCQVDSQVTMMFWYRQQPGQSLTLIATANQGSEATYESGFVIDKFPISRPNLTFSTLTVSNMSPEDSSIYLCSVKQGSGNTEAFFGQGTRLTVV.

The chain is built from TRBV5-1 and TRBJ1-1; a weak D match, TRBD1 (6 bases). The CDR3 has 15 residues. With 3 bases removed from V and 7 bases from J, the gap between germline ends came to 19 bases. The V gene's germline CDR1 is SGHRS and CDR2 YFSETQ. The CDR3 DNA reads as TGCGCCAGCAGCTACTTCTCAGGGGTACTAGGTGAAGCTTTCTTT. This translates into CASSYFSGVLGEAFF.

The chain uses TRBV28 and TRBJ1-5, with 8 bases fitting TRBD1. J lost 0 bases, V lost 5 bases, and 15 bases had no gene match. The CDR3 is 19 residues long. The germline V gene encodes CDR1 MDHEN and CDR2 SYDVKM. CDR3 coding DNA: TGTGCCAGCAGTGGGCAACAGGGGGAGGTGGGGTATAGCAATCAGCCCCAGCATTTT. It codes for CASSGQQGEVGYSNQPQHF. Using reference TRBV28 and TRBJ1-5 for the parts outside the CDR3, the full variable domain is DVKVTQSSRYLVKRTGEKVFLECVQDMDHENMFWYRQDPGLGLRLIYFSYDVKMKEKGDIPEGYSVSREKKERFSLILESASTNQTSMYLCASSGQQGEVGYSNQPQHFGDGTRLSIL.

This sequence joins TRBV5-5 and TRBJ1-2; 9 bases are shared with TRBD1. This CDR3 region has 18 residues. The V gene end was trimmed by 4 bases and the J gene end by 3 bases; junction bases not matched to a gene: 16. Germline V gene data show CDR1 as SGHKS and CDR2 as YYEKEE (reference sequence). As DNA, the CDR3 is TGTGCCAGCAGCGTTCGGAGGGACAGGGAGAGGGTCGACTATGGCTACACCTTC. This codes for CASSVRRDRERVDYGYTF.

The V gene is TRBV29-1, the J gene TRBJ1-2; D not resolved. The CDR3 extends over 12 amino acids. V was cut by 5 bases and J by 6 bases, with 13 bases left in between. The germline CDR1 and CDR2 sequences are SQVTM and ANQGSEA. DNA of the CDR3: TGCAGCGTTTCAAGAGGAGTGGATGGCTACACCTTC. Translation gives CSVSRGVDGYTF.

This sequence joins TRBV28 and TRBJ1-1; maybe TRBD1 (5 bases). Germline V CDR1 and CDR2: MDHEN, SYDVKM. The V and J ends lost 6 bases and 0 bases respectively, with 11 bases between them. There are 14 residues in the CDR3. The CDR3 reads CASSRQFMNTEAFF. CDR3 DNA: TGTGCCAGCAGCCGACAGTTCATGAACACTGAAGCTTTCTTT.

This chain joins TRBV3-1 (or the pseudogene TRBV3-2) and TRBJ2-1; weak D call: TRBD2 (5 bases). The length of the CDR3 is 16 residues. Germline CDR1 reads LGHDT; CDR2 reads YNNKEL (reference sequence). V was trimmed by 4 bases and J by 7 bases, leaving 20 bases between them. The CDR3 is CASSPRRGSVGNEQFF. In DNA, the CDR3 is TGTGCCAGCAGCCCGCGCCGAGGGAGTGTGGGTAATGAGCAGTTCTTC.

The genes are TRBV6-4 and TRBJ1-1, with unresolved D. This CDR3 region has 16 residues. In germline, CDR1 is MRHNA, CDR2 SNTAGT. V was clipped by 5 bases and J by 0 bases, with 16 bases between them. The CDR3 DNA is TGTGCCAGCAGTACCCTCGCAGGTGGTTTGAACACTGAAGCTTTCTTT. This sequence encodes CASSTLAGGLNTEAFF.

This clone was detected once. The rearrangement links TRBV19 to TRBJ1-2, with no clear D. The V gene's germline CDR1 is LNHDA and CDR2 SQIVND (reference sequence). Trimming shortened V by 3 bases and J by 2 bases, and 10 bases separated the two germline ends. The CDR3 loop spans 14 amino acids. CDR3 DNA: TGTGCCAGTAGTATGGGCCTAAGAAACTATGGCTACACCTTC. This encodes CASSMGLRNYGYTF.

V gene TRBV6-5 combines with J gene TRBJ1-1, with a possible D match to TRBD1 (5 bases). Germline CDR1 is MNHEY and CDR2 is SVGAGI. CDR3 length equals 16 residues. The V end was cut by 2 bases, the J end by 1 base, with 14 bases between. CDR3 in amino acids: CASSYVGAGRNTEAFF. The CDR3 DNA reads as TGTGCCAGCAGTTACGTGGGTGCAGGGCGGAACACTGAAGCTTTCTTT.

The chain combines TRBV7-2 with TRBJ1-1, with 9 bases that match TRBD1. Germline-derived CDR1 and CDR2 are SGHTA and FQGNSA. The CDR3 contains 16 residues. Trimming cost V 7 bases and J 1 base; bases outside gene matches: 10. CDR3 region: CASNQQGALSNTEAFF. CDR3 in DNA: TGTGCCAGCAATCAACAGGGGGCCCTTTCGAACACTGAAGCTTTCTTT.

This clone was counted between two and nine times. The V call is TRBV7-6, the J call TRBJ1-5, with a weak D call TRBD1 (5 bases). Trimming pared 1 base from V and 4 bases from J, leaving 11 bases between. This CDR3 contains 15 residues. The germline V gene has CDR1 SGHVS and CDR2 FNYEAQ. The chain's CDR3 is CASSLGVGPNQPQHF. In nucleotides, the CDR3 is TGTGCCAGCAGCTTAGGAGTGGGGCCGAATCAGCCCCAGCATTTT.

V usage is TRBV6-2 or TRBV6-3 and J usage is TRBJ2-7; tentatively, D is TRBD1 (6 bases). Trimming stripped 3 bases from V and 2 bases from J, with 17 bases between. The CDR3 totals 16 residues. CDR1 and CDR2 from the germline V gene are MNHEY and SVGEGT. The CDR3 region has the DNA TGTGCCAGCAGTTATAACGTAGTTGGACAGCCCTACGAGCAGTACTTC. Translation: CASSYNVVGQPYEQYF.

This clone was seen more than once but under ten times. The V call is TRBV4-1, the J call TRBJ1-2, with TRBD1 as a possible D gene (5 bases). CDR3 length: 14 amino acids. Trimming removed 3 bases at V and 4 bases at J, with 12 bases between. From germline, CDR1 is MGHRA and CDR2 YSYEKL. CDR3 DNA sequence: TGCGCCAGCAGCCAGACCGACAGAGTCTATGGCTACACCTTC. It translates to CASSQTDRVYGYTF.

CDR3 sequence: CASSSVARNTIYF. In DNA form, the CDR3 reads TGTGCCAGCAGTTCGGTTGCGAGAAACACCATATATTTT. The chain recombines TRBV6-5 with TRBJ1-3; D uncertain. CDR3 length equals 13 residues. Germline-derived CDR1 and CDR2 are MNHEY and SVGAGI. V was trimmed by 4 bases and J by 5 bases, leaving 9 bases between them.

This sequence joins TRBV27 and TRBJ1-2; D is unclear. This CDR3 comprises 13 residues. The V end lost 2 bases, the J end lost 2 bases, and 6 bases lay between the germline ends. From germline, CDR1 is MNHEY and CDR2 SMNVEV (reference sequence). CDR3 loop: CASSLDSNYGYTF. DNA for the CDR3: TGTGCCAGCAGTTTAGACTCCAACTATGGCTACACCTTC.